This entry lists 15 T cell receptor beta chains sequenced from one sample in a study of T-cell reconstitution after alpha-beta-depleted transplantation in children. Unique molecular identifiers were incorporated when the TCRbeta library was constructed. TCRdb re-called the PCR reads through MiXCR, storing one row per CDR3 protein. The data contain approximately 340,000 distinct CDR3 sequences, 10% to 13% of them singletons. The sequences come from PBMCs from the stem cell graft donor, collected from the stem cell graft. The receptors originated from a human donor who donated a stem cell graft to a child with acute lymphoblastic leukemia.

This clonotype showed up just a few times. The rearrangement joins TRBV6-1 to TRBJ1-2, with D perhaps matching TRBD1 (5 bases). The CDR3 runs to 16 residues. Germline V gene sequence: CDR1 MNHNS, CDR2 SASEGT. V dropped 1 base and J dropped 2 bases, with 14 bases sitting between them. This CDR3 is CASSEGFGTSNYGYTF. The CDR3 nucleotides read TGTGCCAGCAGTGAAGGTTTCGGGACGAGCAACTATGGCTACACCTTC.

The V and J genes are TRBV15 and TRBJ2-1, with D maybe TRBD2 (6 bases). Trimming left V 3 bases short and J 5 bases short, with 8 bases between. The CDR3 runs to 13 residues. In germline, CDR1 is LNHNV, CDR2 YYDKDF (reference sequence). CDR3 loop: CATSRDYHNEQFF. CDR3 nucleotides: TGTGCCACCAGCAGGGACTACCACAATGAGCAGTTCTTC.

The V gene is TRBV24-1, the J gene TRBJ2-7; the match to TRBD2 covers 9 bases. Unmatched junction bases numbered 11, after V lost 5 bases and J lost 4 bases. The germline gives CDR1 KGHDR, CDR2 SFDVKD. This CDR3 has 16 amino acids. DNA of the CDR3: TGTGCCACCAGTGGCCTTGGACTAGCGATATCGTACGAGCAGTACTTC. It translates to CATSGLGLAISYEQYF.

The chain recombines TRBV12-3 or TRBV12-4 with TRBJ1-5, with 12 positions matching TRBD1. The V and J ends lost 3 bases and 1 base, in that order; junction bases with no gene match: 10. The length of the CDR3 is 19 residues. CDR3 DNA sequence: TGTGCCAGCAGTTTTTTAGGGACAGGGGGCCCACGGAGCAATCAGCCCCAGCATTTT. It yields the protein CASSFLGTGGPRSNQPQHF.

Note on this clonotype: The junction differs from germline at one of its ends, possibly a read error. The rearrangement joins TRBV2 to TRBJ1-3; D ambiguous. Germline V lookup: CDR1 SNHLY, CDR2 FYNNEI. CDR3 size: 15 residues. The CDR3 sequence is CASGRGPGPGSTIYF. CDR3 in DNA: TGTGCCAGCGGGCGAGGGCCAGGACCTGGAAGCACCATATATTTT.

This clonotype was seen more than once but under ten times. V is TRBV3-1 and J is TRBJ2-4; D could derive from TRBD1 or TRBD2 (5 bases each). V lost 4 bases, J lost 5 bases, and 12 bases lay in between. The CDR3 is 14 residues long. From germline, CDR1 is LGHDT and CDR2 YNNKEL (reference sequence). CDR3 sequence: CASSPRDAQNIQYF. For the CDR3, the DNA is TGTGCCAGCAGCCCCCGGGACGCCCAAAACATTCAGTACTTC. Filled out from reference TRBV3-1 and TRBJ2-4, the complete variable domain reads DTAVSQTPKYLVTQMGNDKSIKCEQNLGHDTMYWYKQDSKKFLKIMFSYNNKELIINETVPNRFSPKSPDKAHLNLHINSLELGDSAVYFCASSPRDAQNIQYFGAGTRLSVL.

This chain links TRBV27 with TRBJ2-7; 10 bases are shared with TRBD2. This CDR3 contains 16 residues. The V and J ends lost 5 bases and 3 bases, in that order; junction bases with no gene match: 10. Germline CDR1 MNHEY, CDR2 SMNVEV (reference sequence). The DNA for the CDR3 is TGTGCCAGCAGTCGCCTTTGGACTAGCGGATACTACGAGCAGTACTTC. This codes for CASSRLWTSGYYEQYF.

In its sample, this clonotype was seen a few times. In nucleotides, the CDR3 is TGCAGCGTTGTTCCAGGGGGAGGGAATCAGCCCCAGCATTTT. Translated: CSVVPGGGNQPQHF. The rearrangement uses TRBV29-1 and TRBJ1-5; 7 nucleotides agree with TRBD1. This CDR3 has 14 amino acids. With 4 bases clipped from V and 4 bases from J, the junction kept 7 bases outside the gene matches. Germline CDR1 SQVTM, CDR2 ANQGSEA.

This clonotype came up a few times. The rearrangement links TRBV7-9 to TRBJ2-2; TRBD2 matches at 10 bases. V was pared by 7 bases and J by 1 base, with 6 bases of the junction left unmatched. The CDR3 covers 16 residues. From germline, CDR1 is SEHNR and CDR2 FQNEAQ (reference sequence). DNA of the CDR3: TGTGCCAGCACCCGATGGACTAGCGGGAACACCGGGGAGCTGTTTTTT. Protein product: CASTRWTSGNTGELFF.

The rearrangement joins TRBV20-1 to TRBJ2-2, with TRBD1 matching 8 bases. The CDR3 is 16 residues long. Looked up from germline, CDR1 is DFQATT and CDR2 is SNEGSKA (reference sequence). After removal of 3 bases from V and 1 base from J, the junction contained 7 bases not matched to a gene. For the CDR3, the DNA is TGCAGTGCTAGCGGACCGGGACAGGTGAACACCGGGGAGCTGTTTTTT. Translating it yields CSASGPGQVNTGELFF.

This clonotype has a handful of counts. V gene TRBV7-6 combines with J gene TRBJ1-1; D is unclear. Germline V gene lookup returns CDR1 SGHVS and CDR2 FNYEAQ. CDR3 size: 16 residues. Trimming took off 1 base at V and 0 bases at J, with 12 bases between the two ends. DNA of the CDR3: TGTGCCAGCAGCTTAGGCCAGGCAGCCCTGAACACTGAAGCTTTCTTT. Amino acids: CASSLGQAALNTEAFF.

This clonotype was seen more than once but under ten times. V is TRBV12-3 or TRBV12-4 and J is TRBJ2-2; 10 nucleotides line up with TRBD2. Losses at the gene ends were 3 bases for V and 2 bases for J; bases not matched to a gene: 6. CDR3 length equals 17 residues. The chain's CDR3 is CASSFPLAGGNTGELFF. In DNA form, the CDR3 reads TGTGCCAGCAGTTTTCCCTTAGCGGGAGGTAACACCGGGGAGCTGTTTTTT.

This clonotype was seen a handful of times. V usage is TRBV29-1 and J usage is TRBJ1-2; D is uncertain. In germline, CDR1 is SQVTM, CDR2 ANQGSEA. The CDR3 is 13 residues long. V was pared by 6 bases and J by 2 bases, with 13 bases between. CDR3 loop: CSVADPGNYGYTF. The CDR3 DNA sequence: TGCAGCGTCGCGGACCCTGGGAACTATGGCTACACCTTC.

There are many counts of this clonotype. The chain employs TRBV2 and TRBJ2-3; D tentatively reads TRBD1 or TRBD2 (5 bases each). The CDR3 has 13 residues. Trimming stripped 5 bases from V and 6 bases from J, with 12 bases between. Germline CDR1 SNHLY, CDR2 FYNNEI. CDR3 region: CASSQGAGDTQYF. As DNA, the CDR3 is TGTGCCAGCAGTCAGGGCGCGGGCGATACGCAGTATTTT.

The chain employs TRBV12-3 or TRBV12-4 and TRBJ2-2; D may be TRBD1 (5 bases). Trimming cost V 2 bases and J 2 bases, with 9 bases left between them. The CDR3 runs to 15 residues. CDR3 region: CASSLRRANTGELFF. The CDR3 coding sequence is TGTGCCAGCAGTTTACGCAGGGCCAACACCGGGGAGCTGTTTTTT.